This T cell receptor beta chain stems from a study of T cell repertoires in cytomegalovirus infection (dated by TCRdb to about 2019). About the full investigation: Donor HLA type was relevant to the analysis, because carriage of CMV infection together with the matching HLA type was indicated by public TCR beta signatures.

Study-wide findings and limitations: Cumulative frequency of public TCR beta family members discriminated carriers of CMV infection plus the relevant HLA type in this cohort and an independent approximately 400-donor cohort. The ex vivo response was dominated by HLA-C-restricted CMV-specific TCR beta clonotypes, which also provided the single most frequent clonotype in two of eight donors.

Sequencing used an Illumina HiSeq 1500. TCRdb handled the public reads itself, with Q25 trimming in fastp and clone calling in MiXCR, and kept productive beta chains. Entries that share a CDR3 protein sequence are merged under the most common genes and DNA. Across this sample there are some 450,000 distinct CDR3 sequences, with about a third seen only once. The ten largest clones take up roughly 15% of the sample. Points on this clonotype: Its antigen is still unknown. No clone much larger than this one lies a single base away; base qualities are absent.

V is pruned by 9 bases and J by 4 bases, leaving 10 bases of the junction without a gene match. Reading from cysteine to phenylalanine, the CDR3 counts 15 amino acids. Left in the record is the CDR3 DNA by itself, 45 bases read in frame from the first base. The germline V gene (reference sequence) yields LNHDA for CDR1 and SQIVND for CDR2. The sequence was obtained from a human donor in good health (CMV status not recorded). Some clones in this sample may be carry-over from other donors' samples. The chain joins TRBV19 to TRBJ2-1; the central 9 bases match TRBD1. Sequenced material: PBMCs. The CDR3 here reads CASGQDRGKYNEQFF. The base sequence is TGTGCCAGCGGCCAGGACAGGGGAAAATACAATGAGCAGTTCTTC.